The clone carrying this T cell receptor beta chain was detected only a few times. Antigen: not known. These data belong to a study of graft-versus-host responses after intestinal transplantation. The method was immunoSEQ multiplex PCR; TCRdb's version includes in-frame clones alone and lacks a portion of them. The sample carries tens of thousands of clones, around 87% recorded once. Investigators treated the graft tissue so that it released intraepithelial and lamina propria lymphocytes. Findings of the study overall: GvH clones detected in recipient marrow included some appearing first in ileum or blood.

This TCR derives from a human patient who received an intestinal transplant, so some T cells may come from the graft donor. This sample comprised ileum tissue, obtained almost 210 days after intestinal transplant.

CDR3 in amino acids: CASSRALSYEQYF. The CDR3 DNA sequence: TGCGCCAGCAGCCGTGCCCTCTCCTACGAGCAGTACTTC. The chain joins TRBV4-1 to TRBJ2-7; D unresolved. Germline assignment: CDR1 MGHRA and CDR2 YSYEKL. Between the trimmed V and J ends, which lost 4 bases and 0 bases, there was a span of 7 bases. The CDR3 spans 13 residues.